At least ten counts were recorded for the clone carrying this T cell receptor beta chain. Extraction yielded at least 5 micrograms of total RNA per sample. A second PCR, run for roughly 7 to 11 cycles, used a sample-barcoded 5' primer plus a J-beta primer mix. Each cDNA was tagged by a template-switch adaptor containing 12 random nucleotides. Via MiXCR, TCRdb re-called the 5' RACE reads, giving one row per CDR3 protein. Of around 870,000 distinct CDR3 sequences listed, about 30% are singletons. There are 13 residues in the CDR3. The germline V gene encodes CDR1 SGHAT and CDR2 FQNNGV. Unmatched junction bases numbered 5, after V lost 5 bases and J lost 7 bases. These data are taken from a study of blood T cells in healthy people across ages.

The chain recombines TRBV11-2 with TRBJ2-5; TRBD2 matches 9 bases. The specimen sequenced was blood. The receptor was isolated from a woman over 75 in good health. CDR3 nucleotide sequence: TGTGCCAGCAGCCGCGGGGGGGCTGGGACCCAGTACTTC. Amino acid sequence: CASSRGGAGTQYF.